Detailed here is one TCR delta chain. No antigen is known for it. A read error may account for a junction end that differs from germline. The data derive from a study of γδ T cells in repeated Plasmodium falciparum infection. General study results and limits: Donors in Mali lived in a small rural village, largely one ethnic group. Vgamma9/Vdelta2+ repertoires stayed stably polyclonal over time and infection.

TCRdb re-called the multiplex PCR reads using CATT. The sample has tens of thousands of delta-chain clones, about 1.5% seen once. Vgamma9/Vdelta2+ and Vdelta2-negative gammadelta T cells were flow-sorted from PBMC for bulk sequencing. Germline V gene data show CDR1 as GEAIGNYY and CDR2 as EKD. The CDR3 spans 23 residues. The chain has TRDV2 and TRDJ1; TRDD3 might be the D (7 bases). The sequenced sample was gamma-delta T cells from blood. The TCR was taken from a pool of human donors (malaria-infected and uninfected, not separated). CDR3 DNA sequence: TGTGCCTGTGACACGTTGCCCGGCCCCCTTCCCACGGATCGGGGGATGAAGGCCGATAACCTCATCTTT. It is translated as CACDTLPGPLPTDRGMKADNLIF.